This is a list of T cell receptor beta chains from one sample in a study of OX40 agonist ivuxolimab in advanced cancers. Assay: immunoSEQ multiplex PCR; the TCRdb copy retains only in-frame clones and omits some. Seen here are about 22,000 clones, more than 75% observed once, and the top ten hold around 15%. This sample comprised CD4+ or CD8+ T cells sorted from blood, obtained in a trial of the OX40 agonist ivuxolimab. These receptors were taken from an adult with an advanced solid tumor such as melanoma, head and neck, liver or kidney cancer. Both conserved end residues are part of each CDR3. D genes are given only for firm matches. Clone size is stated in some rows and not others, as once, few, many or a class when expanded.

d_call: TRBD1; j_call: TRBJ2-1; clone_size: NA; v_call: TRBV7-8; cdr3_nt: TGTGCCAGCAGCCTGACAGGGGGAATAAGCAATGAGCAGTTCTTC; cdr3_aa: CASSLTGGISNEQFF
d_call: NA; j_call: TRBJ1-1; clone_size: NA; v_call: TRBV2; cdr3_nt: TGTGCCAGCAGTGAATGGGGGACCTTGAACACTGAAGCTTTCTTT; cdr3_aa: CASSEWGTLNTEAFF
d_call: NA; j_call: TRBJ2-7; clone_size: NA; v_call: TRBV10-3; cdr3_nt: TGTGCCATCAGAAGAGGGGCAGACGAGCAGTACTTC; cdr3_aa: CAIRRGADEQYF
d_call: NA; j_call: TRBJ2-1; clone_size: once; v_call: TRBV5-6; cdr3_nt: TGTGCCAGCAGCTGGACGGATCTCTCCTACAATGAGCAGTTCTTC; cdr3_aa: CASSWTDLSYNEQFF
d_call: TRBD2; j_call: TRBJ2-1; clone_size: NA; v_call: TRBV9; cdr3_nt: TGTGCCAGCAGCGTAGTTAGCGGGGGGGCCTCGGATGAGCAGTTCTTC; cdr3_aa: CASSVVSGGASDEQFF
d_call: NA; j_call: TRBJ1-2; clone_size: NA; v_call: TRBV29-1; cdr3_nt: TGCAGCGCCTTGGACAGCGACTATTATGGCTACACCTTC; cdr3_aa: CSALDSDYYGYTF
d_call: NA; j_call: TRBJ2-5; clone_size: NA; v_call: TRBV6-5; cdr3_nt: TGTGCCAGCAGTTACAGGGGCGGGGCGGAGACCCAGTACTTC; cdr3_aa: CASSYRGGAETQYF
d_call: NA; j_call: TRBJ2-1; clone_size: NA; v_call: TRBV6-4; cdr3_nt: TGTGCCAGCAGTCCCCAGTCATCTGAGCAGTTCTTC; cdr3_aa: CASSPQSSEQFF
d_call: TRBD1; j_call: TRBJ2-7; clone_size: NA; v_call: TRBV19; cdr3_nt: TGTGCCAGTAGCCCGACAGGGTCCTACGAGCAGTACTTC; cdr3_aa: CASSPTGSYEQYF
d_call: NA; j_call: TRBJ1-6; clone_size: NA; v_call: TRBV7-2; cdr3_nt: TGTGCCAGCAGCCCAGACAGGAGCTCCTATAATTCACCCCTCCACTTT; cdr3_aa: CASSPDRSSYNSPLHF
d_call: NA; j_call: TRBJ2-7; clone_size: NA; v_call: TRBV19; cdr3_nt: TGTGCCAGTAGTATAGATTCATCTCCTGGCTACGAGCAGTACTTC; cdr3_aa: CASSIDSSPGYEQYF
d_call: TRBD1; j_call: TRBJ2-1; clone_size: NA; v_call: TRBV19; cdr3_nt: TGTGCCAGTAGAAGGGACAGGGGTGATTACAATGAGCAGTTCTTC; cdr3_aa: CASRRDRGDYNEQFF
d_call: TRBD2; j_call: TRBJ2-1; clone_size: NA; v_call: TRBV7-9; cdr3_nt: TGTGCCAGCAGCTTAGCGGGAACTAGCGGGGGGACCTACAATGAGCAGTTCTTC; cdr3_aa: CASSLAGTSGGTYNEQFF
d_call: NA; j_call: TRBJ1-5; clone_size: NA; v_call: TRBV19; cdr3_nt: TGTGCCAGTAGTATAGTTTTGGGGGGTAATCAGCCCCAGCATTTT; cdr3_aa: CASSIVLGGNQPQHF
d_call: TRBD1; j_call: TRBJ1-1; clone_size: once; v_call: TRBV7-9; cdr3_nt: TGTGCCAGCAGCGCGGACAGGCATTACACTGAAGCTTTCTTT; cdr3_aa: CASSADRHYTEAFF
d_call: TRBD2; j_call: TRBJ2-3; clone_size: NA; v_call: TRBV5-6; cdr3_nt: TGTGCCAGCAGCTTGGCGGGACTAGCGGGGGATATGACAGATACGCAGTATTTT; cdr3_aa: CASSLAGLAGDMTDTQYF
d_call: NA; j_call: TRBJ1-1; clone_size: NA; v_call: TRBV13; cdr3_nt: TGTGCCAGCAGCTCCAGTTGGACCGAGGATGAAGCTTTCTTT; cdr3_aa: CASSSSWTEDEAFF
d_call: NA; j_call: TRBJ2-1; clone_size: NA; v_call: TRBV6-5; cdr3_nt: TGTGCCAGCAGTTACTCGATGAATGAGCAGTTCTTC; cdr3_aa: CASSYSMNEQFF
d_call: NA; j_call: TRBJ2-1; clone_size: NA; v_call: TRBV5-6; cdr3_nt: TGTGCCAGCAGCCACGGGGGGCTTTCATACAATGAGCAGTTCTTC; cdr3_aa: CASSHGGLSYNEQFF
d_call: TRBD1; j_call: TRBJ2-7; clone_size: NA; v_call: TRBV27; cdr3_nt: TGTGCCAGCAGCCTCGGGACAGATCCCTACGAGCAGTACTTC; cdr3_aa: CASSLGTDPYEQYF
d_call: NA; j_call: TRBJ2-6; clone_size: NA; v_call: TRBV4-2; cdr3_nt: TGTGCCAGCAGCCAAGTTTCTGGGGCCAACGTCCTGACTTTC; cdr3_aa: CASSQVSGANVLTF
d_call: TRBD1; j_call: TRBJ2-1; clone_size: NA; v_call: TRBV5-1; cdr3_nt: TGCGCCAGCAGCTTGGGGACAGGGGGCCCTTACAATGAGCAGTTCTTC; cdr3_aa: CASSLGTGGPYNEQFF
d_call: NA; j_call: TRBJ2-2; clone_size: NA; v_call: TRBV6-5; cdr3_nt: TGTGCCAGCAGTTACTCGATGGGGGGTAACACCGGGGAGCTGTTTTTT; cdr3_aa: CASSYSMGGNTGELFF
d_call: TRBD2; j_call: TRBJ2-1; clone_size: NA; v_call: TRBV4-3; cdr3_nt: TGCGCCAGCAGCCAACTACCCCTGAGCGGGGGTTACAATGAGCAGTTCTTC; cdr3_aa: CASSQLPLSGGYNEQFF
d_call: NA; j_call: TRBJ2-7; clone_size: NA; v_call: TRBV7-2; cdr3_nt: TGTGCCAGCAGCTTACCCATAGCAATGGTCCCTTACGAGCAGTACTTC; cdr3_aa: CASSLPIAMVPYEQYF
d_call: NA; j_call: TRBJ2-7; clone_size: NA; v_call: TRBV7-6; cdr3_nt: TGTGCCAGCAGCTTTATTCCTAGCTCCTACGAGCAGTACTTC; cdr3_aa: CASSFIPSSYEQYF
d_call: NA; j_call: TRBJ2-7; clone_size: NA; v_call: TRBV19; cdr3_nt: TGTGCCAGTAGTATAATGGATTCCTACGAGCAGTACTTC; cdr3_aa: CASSIMDSYEQYF
d_call: NA; j_call: TRBJ1-4; clone_size: NA; v_call: TRBV4-3; cdr3_nt: TGCGCCAGCAGCCAAGGGTCAGGTCGGAGTGAAAAACTGTTTTTT; cdr3_aa: CASSQGSGRSEKLFF
d_call: TRBD2; j_call: TRBJ2-1; clone_size: NA; v_call: TRBV13; cdr3_nt: TGTGCCAGCAGCTTAACTAGCGGGGGGGCATTAAATGAGCAGTTCTTC; cdr3_aa: CASSLTSGGALNEQFF
d_call: NA; j_call: TRBJ1-5; clone_size: NA; v_call: TRBV5-5; cdr3_nt: TGTGCCAGCAGCTCCGGACAGTCTAATCAGCCCCAGCATTTT; cdr3_aa: CASSSGQSNQPQHF
d_call: TRBD2; j_call: TRBJ2-1; clone_size: NA; v_call: TRBV10-2; cdr3_nt: TGCGCCAGCAAATACACAGCGGGGGGGCAGGATGAGCAGTTCTTC; cdr3_aa: CASKYTAGGQDEQFF
d_call: TRBD2; j_call: TRBJ2-7; clone_size: NA; v_call: TRBV4-2; cdr3_nt: TGTGCCAGCAGCCAAGTTACTAGCGGGGGGGCAGCGGGTGAGCAGTACTTC; cdr3_aa: CASSQVTSGGAAGEQYF
d_call: NA; j_call: TRBJ1-1; clone_size: once; v_call: TRBV29-1; cdr3_nt: TGCAGCGTTGTTTACCACAACACTGAAGCTTTCTTT; cdr3_aa: CSVVYHNTEAFF
d_call: TRBD1; j_call: TRBJ2-3; clone_size: NA; v_call: TRBV7-9; cdr3_nt: TGTGCCAGCAGCCCCCGACAGGGCTCTAGCACAGATACGCAGTATTTT; cdr3_aa: CASSPRQGSSTDTQYF
d_call: NA; j_call: TRBJ2-1; clone_size: NA; v_call: TRBV5-4; cdr3_nt: TGTGCCAGCAGCCATTCGGCGGGTACCTACAATGAGCAGTTCTTC; cdr3_aa: CASSHSAGTYNEQFF
d_call: TRBD1; j_call: TRBJ2-7; clone_size: once; v_call: TRBV18; cdr3_nt: TGTGCCAGCTCATCAGACAGGGCGTACGAGCAGTACTTC; cdr3_aa: CASSSDRAYEQYF
d_call: NA; j_call: TRBJ2-7; clone_size: NA; v_call: TRBV28; cdr3_nt: TGTGCCAGCAGTTTACCCGCGGTCAGCGGGGAGCAGTACTTC; cdr3_aa: CASSLPAVSGEQYF
d_call: TRBD1; j_call: TRBJ1-2; clone_size: NA; v_call: TRBV7-9; cdr3_nt: TGTGCCAGCAGGTCGGGACAGGGTAGTTACTATGGCTACACCTTC; cdr3_aa: CASRSGQGSYYGYTF
d_call: NA; j_call: TRBJ1-1; clone_size: few; v_call: TRBV4-1; cdr3_nt: TGCGCCAGCAGCCAAGGGAAGAACACTGAAGCTTTCTTT; cdr3_aa: CASSQGKNTEAFF
d_call: NA; j_call: TRBJ1-2; clone_size: NA; v_call: TRBV6-5; cdr3_nt: TGTGCCAGCAGCGAACAGGGTTTAGGGTATGGCTACACCTTC; cdr3_aa: CASSEQGLGYGYTF
d_call: TRBD1; j_call: TRBJ1-6; clone_size: NA; v_call: TRBV5-4; cdr3_nt: TGTGCCAGCAGCTTCTTTCAGGACAGGGTCTCGGTTGGCCTCCACTTT; cdr3_aa: CASSFFQDRVSVGLHF
d_call: NA; j_call: TRBJ2-7; clone_size: NA; v_call: TRBV27; cdr3_nt: TGTGCCAGTTCCCAGGGGGGGTCAGGCTCCTACGAGCAGTACTTC; cdr3_aa: CASSQGGSGSYEQYF
d_call: NA; j_call: TRBJ2-7; clone_size: NA; v_call: TRBV10-1; cdr3_nt: TGCGCCAGCAGTGAGTCAACAGGGCTCTACGAGCAGTACTTC; cdr3_aa: CASSESTGLYEQYF
d_call: TRBD2; j_call: TRBJ2-7; clone_size: NA; v_call: TRBV7-9; cdr3_nt: TGTGCCAGCAGCTTTTCGACTAGCGGACGAGACTCCTACGAGCAGTACTTC; cdr3_aa: CASSFSTSGRDSYEQYF
d_call: NA; j_call: TRBJ2-2; clone_size: NA; v_call: TRBV5-8; cdr3_nt: TGTGCCAGCAGCCGGTCAAGCTACGGGGAGCTGTTTTTT; cdr3_aa: CASSRSSYGELFF
d_call: NA; j_call: TRBJ1-4; clone_size: NA; v_call: TRBV5-5; cdr3_nt: TGTGCCAGCAGCTTGTGGCAGGATAATGAAAAACTGTTTTTT; cdr3_aa: CASSLWQDNEKLFF
d_call: NA; j_call: TRBJ2-5; clone_size: NA; v_call: TRBV5-8; cdr3_nt: TGTGCCAGCAGCCCGGGAGAGGGCTTTGGGGAGACCCAGTACTTC; cdr3_aa: CASSPGEGFGETQYF
d_call: TRBD1; j_call: TRBJ1-6; clone_size: NA; v_call: TRBV7-8; cdr3_nt: TGTGCCAGCAGCTTAAGGGACAGGGATTTGGATTCACCCCTCCACTTT; cdr3_aa: CASSLRDRDLDSPLHF
d_call: NA; j_call: TRBJ1-4; clone_size: NA; v_call: TRBV7-9; cdr3_nt: TGTGCCAGCAGCCTCACAGGGTTTAATGAAAAACTGTTTTTT; cdr3_aa: CASSLTGFNEKLFF
d_call: NA; j_call: TRBJ1-6; clone_size: NA; v_call: TRBV11-2; cdr3_nt: TGTGCCAGCAGCTTAGAGCCCGAGGCAAATTCACCCCTCCACTTT; cdr3_aa: CASSLEPEANSPLHF
d_call: NA; j_call: TRBJ1-2; clone_size: few; v_call: TRBV7-9; cdr3_nt: TGTGCCAGCAGCTCCCTCTCGGGGGCAGGACGGTATGGCTACACCTTC; cdr3_aa: CASSSLSGAGRYGYTF
d_call: NA; j_call: TRBJ1-5; clone_size: NA; v_call: TRBV4-1; cdr3_nt: TGCGCCAGCAGCCAAGAAACCCCGCGCAATAGCAATCAGCCCCAGCATTTT; cdr3_aa: CASSQETPRNSNQPQHF
d_call: NA; j_call: TRBJ1-1; clone_size: NA; v_call: TRBV5-1; cdr3_nt: TGCGCCAGCAGCTTGATTTTAGGTAACACTGAAGCTTTCTTT; cdr3_aa: CASSLILGNTEAFF
d_call: NA; j_call: TRBJ1-2; clone_size: few; v_call: TRBV30; cdr3_nt: TGTGCCTGGAGTGTAGGACGTCCCCACACCTTC; cdr3_aa: CAWSVGRPHTF
d_call: NA; j_call: TRBJ1-4; clone_size: NA; v_call: TRBV28; cdr3_nt: TGTGCCAGCAGCGCAGAGACTACCCTTGAAAAACTGTTTTTT; cdr3_aa: CASSAETTLEKLFF
d_call: NA; j_call: TRBJ2-3; clone_size: NA; v_call: TRBV30; cdr3_nt: TGTGCCTGGAGTGTACTAGGTACAGATACGCAGTATTTT; cdr3_aa: CAWSVLGTDTQYF
d_call: TRBD1; j_call: TRBJ2-7; clone_size: once; v_call: TRBV10-3; cdr3_nt: TGTGCCATCTCGGGTCCCGGACAGGGCATCCACGAGCAGTACTTC; cdr3_aa: CAISGPGQGIHEQYF
d_call: TRBD1; j_call: TRBJ1-1; clone_size: NA; v_call: TRBV5-5; cdr3_nt: TGTGCCAGCAGCAGGGACAGCCCCATGAACACTGAAGCTTTCTTT; cdr3_aa: CASSRDSPMNTEAFF
d_call: NA; j_call: TRBJ1-5; clone_size: NA; v_call: TRBV19; cdr3_nt: TGTGCCAGTACCCCCCGAGGTGGAGGCAATCAGCCCCAGCATTTT; cdr3_aa: CASTPRGGGNQPQHF